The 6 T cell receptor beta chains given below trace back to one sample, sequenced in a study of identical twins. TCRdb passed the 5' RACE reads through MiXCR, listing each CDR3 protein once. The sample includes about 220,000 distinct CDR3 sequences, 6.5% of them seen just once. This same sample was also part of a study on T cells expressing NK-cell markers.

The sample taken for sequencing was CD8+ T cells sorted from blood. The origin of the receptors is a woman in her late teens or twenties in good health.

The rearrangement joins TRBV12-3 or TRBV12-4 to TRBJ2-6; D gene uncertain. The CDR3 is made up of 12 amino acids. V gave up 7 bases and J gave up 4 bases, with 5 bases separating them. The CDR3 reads CASTEGANVLTF. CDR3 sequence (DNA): TGTGCCAGCACAGAGGGGGCCAACGTCCTGACTTTC.

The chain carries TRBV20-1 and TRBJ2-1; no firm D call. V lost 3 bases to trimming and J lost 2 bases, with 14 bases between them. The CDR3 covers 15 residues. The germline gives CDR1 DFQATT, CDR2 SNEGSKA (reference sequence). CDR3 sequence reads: CSASPLSSTYNEQFF. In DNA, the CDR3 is TGCAGTGCTAGCCCACTGTCTTCGACCTACAATGAGCAGTTCTTC.

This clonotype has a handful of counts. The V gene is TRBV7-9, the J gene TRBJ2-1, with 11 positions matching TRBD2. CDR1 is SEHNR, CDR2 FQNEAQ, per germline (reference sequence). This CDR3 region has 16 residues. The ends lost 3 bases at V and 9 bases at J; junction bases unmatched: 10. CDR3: CASSFLLAGDPTEQFF. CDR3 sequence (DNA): TGTGCCAGCAGCTTTTTACTAGCGGGAGATCCGACTGAGCAGTTCTTC.

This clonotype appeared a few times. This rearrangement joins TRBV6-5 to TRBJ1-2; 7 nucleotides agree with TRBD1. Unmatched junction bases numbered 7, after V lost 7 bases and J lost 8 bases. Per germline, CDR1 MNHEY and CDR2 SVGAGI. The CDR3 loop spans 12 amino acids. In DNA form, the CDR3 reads TGTGCCAGCACCGCAGACAGGGACGGCTACACCTTC. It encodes CASTADRDGYTF.

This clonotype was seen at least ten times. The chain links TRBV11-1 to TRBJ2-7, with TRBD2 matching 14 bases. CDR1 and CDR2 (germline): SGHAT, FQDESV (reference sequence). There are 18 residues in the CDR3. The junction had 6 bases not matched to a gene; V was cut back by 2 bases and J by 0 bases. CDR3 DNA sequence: TGTGCCAGCAGCTTACCAGGACTAGCGGGGGGCCCCTCCTACGAGCAGTACTTC. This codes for CASSLPGLAGGPSYEQYF.

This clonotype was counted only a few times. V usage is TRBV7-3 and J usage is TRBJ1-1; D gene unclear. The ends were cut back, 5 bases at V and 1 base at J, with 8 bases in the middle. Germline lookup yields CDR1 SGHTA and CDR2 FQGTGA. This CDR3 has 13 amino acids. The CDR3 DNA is TGTGCCAGCAGCCTACAAACGAACACTGAAGCTTTCTTT. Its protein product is CASSLQTNTEAFF.